A single sample gave rise to the 14 T cell receptor beta chains below, sequenced in a study of shared clonotypes between healthy human individuals. Clones were read by immunoSEQ multiplex PCR, and TCRdb kept only the in-frame ones, dropping some. The repertoire holds roughly 2.5 million clones, with around nine tenths as singletons. The sample was naive CD4+ T cells sorted from blood. Subset of the sample: CD45RA+ positively selected. Receptor source: a man younger than 30 in good health.

V usage is TRBV25-1 and J usage is TRBJ2-7; D is possibly TRBD1 (6 bases). The germline V and J ends were trimmed by 4 bases and 5 bases, with 18 bases remaining between them. CDR3 length equals 15 residues. CDR1 is MGHDK and CDR2 is SYGVNS in the germline V gene. CDR3 sequence: CASSVIGAGDHEQYF. In DNA form, the CDR3 reads TGTGCCAGCAGTGTCATCGGTGCAGGGGACCACGAGCAGTACTTC.

The chain employs TRBV4-1 and TRBJ2-7, with a tentative D call TRBD1 (6 bases). Deletions cut 3 bases from V and 5 bases from J, with 8 bases between. The CDR3 consists of 12 residues. CDR1 and CDR2 from the germline V gene are MGHRA and YSYEKL. The CDR3 region has the DNA TGCGCCAGCAGCCATAACAGGGACGAGCAGTACTTC. This encodes CASSHNRDEQYF.

The gene calls are TRBV11-3 and TRBJ2-1; 7 bases match TRBD2. Trimming took 1 base from V and 8 from J; bases not matched to a gene: 8. The CDR3 contains 15 residues. Germline CDR1 reads SGHNT; CDR2 reads YENEEA. DNA of the CDR3: TGTGCCAGCAGCTTAGGGGGCGGGAGAACGGATGAGCAGTTCTTC. It codes for CASSLGGGRTDEQFF.

The chain recombines TRBV18 with TRBJ1-5, with D tentatively TRBD1 (5 bases). The germline CDR1 and CDR2 sequences are KGHSH and LQKENI. V dropped 6 bases and J dropped 0 bases, with 12 bases sitting between them. The CDR3 contains 15 residues. CDR3 nucleotide sequence: TGTGCCAGCTCCCTTGGACAAGTTAGCAATCAGCCCCAGCATTTT. Its translation: CASSLGQVSNQPQHF.

The CDR3 coding sequence is TGTGCCAGCAGCTTAGCGACTAGTTCGGAATCCTACAATGAGCAGTTCTTC. Translated, it gives CASSLATSSESYNEQFF. The chain combines TRBV7-9 with TRBJ2-1; D perhaps matches TRBD2 (6 bases). CDR3 length equals 17 residues. V lost 0 bases and J 1 base, leaving 13 bases between the germline ends. CDR1 SEHNR and CDR2 FQNEAQ come from the germline V gene (reference sequence).

This chain uses TRBV19 with TRBJ2-3; D ambiguous. The CDR3 contains 12 residues. CDR1 is LNHDA, CDR2 SQIVND, per germline (reference sequence). The V end was cut by 6 bases, the J end by 4 bases, with 8 bases between. The CDR3 DNA follows: TGTGCCAGTAGCCCCAGTTCAGATACGCAGTATTTT. Translating it yields CASSPSSDTQYF.

The chain joins TRBV2 to TRBJ1-4; 7 bases align to TRBD1. V gave up 6 bases and J gave up 3 bases; unmatched junction bases: 7. CDR3 length equals 15 residues. Germline CDR1 reads SNHLY; CDR2 reads FYNNEI. The CDR3 DNA reads as TGTGCCAGCAGGGAACAGGGGATATCTAATGAAAAACTGTTTTTT. This codes for CASREQGISNEKLFF.

This sequence joins TRBV9 and TRBJ2-2; 8 positions agree with TRBD1. CDR1 SGDLS and CDR2 YYNGEE come from the germline V gene. The CDR3 consists of 14 residues. With V trimmed by 7 bases and J by 1 base, 3 bases remained unmatched. This CDR3 reads CASGDRLNTGELFF. CDR3 bases: TGTGCCAGCGGGGACAGGCTGAACACCGGGGAGCTGTTTTTT.

For this clone: Other nucleotide sequences in the sample specify the same CDR3. This sequence joins TRBV5-1 and TRBJ2-5; 10 bases align to TRBD1. The CDR3 extends over 15 amino acids. Trimming took 4 bases from V and 3 from J; bases not matched to a gene: 6. Germline values: CDR1 SGHRS, CDR2 YFSETQ. CDR3 nucleotides: TGCGCCAGCAGCAGCGGGACAGGGGTGGAAGAGACCCAGTACTTC. It encodes CASSSGTGVEETQYF.

The chain carries TRBV7-2 and TRBJ2-2; D uncertain. Trimming took 3 bases from V and 4 from J, leaving 9 bases between them. The CDR3 runs 14 residues. In germline, CDR1 is SGHTA, CDR2 FQGNSA. In DNA form, the CDR3 reads TGTGCCAGCAGCTTTTCCCGTTTCACCGGGGAGCTGTTTTTT. It encodes CASSFSRFTGELFF. Full variable domain (outside the CDR3, taken from reference TRBV7-2 and TRBJ2-2): GAGVSQSPSNKVTEKGKDVELRCDPISGHTALYWYRQSLGQGLEFLIYFQGNSAPDKSGLPSDRFSAERTGGSVSTLTIQRTQQEDSAVYLCASSFSRFTGELFFGEGSRLTVL.

The chain uses TRBV5-1 and TRBJ1-1, with D perhaps matching TRBD1 (5 bases). CDR1 is SGHRS and CDR2 is YFSETQ in the germline V gene. CDR3 length: 18 residues. Trimming removed 0 bases from V and 5 bases from J, with 23 bases in between. CDR3 residues: CASSLAGMSYPFSTEAFF. As DNA, the CDR3 is TGCGCCAGCAGCTTGGCAGGGATGTCCTACCCATTTAGTACTGAAGCTTTCTTT.

The genes are TRBV7-9 and TRBJ1-3; 10 positions agree with TRBD1. CDR3 length: 14 residues. J was trimmed by 4 bases and V by 5 bases; bases with no gene match: 2. Germline CDR1 is SEHNR and CDR2 is FQNEAQ (reference sequence). The CDR3 nucleotides are TGTGCCAGCAGCCGGACAGGGGGAGGAAACACCATATATTTT. This translates into CASSRTGGGNTIYF. Variable domain in full (rest from reference TRBV7-9 and TRBJ1-3): DTGVSQNPRHKITKRGQNVTFRCDPISEHNRLYWYRQTLGQGPEFLTYFQNEAQLEKSRLLSDRFSAERPKGSFSTLEIQRTEQGDSAMYLCASSRTGGGNTIYFGEGSWLTVV.

The chain has TRBV7-3 and TRBJ1-4, with D uncertain. The CDR3 has 12 amino acids. The germline V gene has CDR1 SGHTA and CDR2 FQGTGA. The V end was cut by 9 bases, the J end by 7 bases, with 12 bases between. In DNA, the CDR3 is TGTGCCAGGGCCGGCCTCATTGAAAAACTGTTTTTT. As protein: CARAGLIEKLFF.

The J gene is TRBJ1-5, the V gene TRBV6-1; TRBD1 matches 7 bases. This CDR3 has 14 amino acids. V lost 5 bases, J lost 9 bases, and 10 bases stayed unmatched. Germline lookup yields CDR1 MNHNS and CDR2 SASEGT. The CDR3 DNA is TGTGCCAGCAGTCCCGGGACAGTGGTTAGGCCCCAGCATTTT. Its protein product is CASSPGTVVRPQHF.